This T cell receptor beta chain appears in the sequencing data of a study of CD8+ T cells in alopecia areata. Overall study results and limits: How baseline CD8+ expansion relates to response remains uncertain (there was one nonresponder).

It was cDNA, reverse transcribed from extracted RNA, that served as the sequencing template. Measured with immunoSEQ multiplex PCR; TCRdb has only the in-frame clones, and not every one. Among approximately 150,000 clones, about 88% were seen once, and the ten largest hold under 15%. About this clone: What it binds is unknown.

Treatment defined: oral pan-JAK inhibitor, 5-10 mg twice daily. Patients with alopecia areata provided lesional scalp punch biopsies as well as peripheral blood. PBMCs, the starting material, were the source of sorted CD4+ and CD8+ T cells. CDR1 is MNHEY, CDR2 SMNVEV, per germline (reference sequence). CDR3 length equals 12 residues. The V gene lost 5 bases and the J gene lost 7 bases, with 9 bases spanning the gap. The sequence was obtained from a human donor with alopecia areata. This chain uses TRBV27 with TRBJ1-5; D call uncertain. This specimen consisted of CD8+ T cells sorted from blood, obtained at week 4, from a patient treated with tofacitinib. As DNA, the CDR3 is TGTGCCAGCAGTGCCCAAGGGCAGCCCCAGCATTTT. Protein product: CASSAQGQPQHF.